The 29 T cell receptor beta chains given below trace back to one sample, sequenced in a study of beta chain features in type 1 diabetes (dated by TCRdb to the late 2010s). Study-wide findings and limitations: Type 1 diabetes patients showed a moderate but significant shortening of TCRB CDR3 length in all four CD4+ subsets.

What these receptors recognize is not known. The method behind the library was the immunoSEQ multiplex PCR assay. The High Capacity cDNA Reverse Transcription Kit was used to reverse transcribe all of the isolated RNA, meaning that expressed TCRB transcripts were what got sequenced. TCRdb holds this immuneACCESS table with in-frame rearrangements only. Some clones are missing; in checked studies, unresolved V genes explain under half, and the rest has no known cause. The sample profile shows a few hundred thousand clones; over 8.5% of them were found once. The ten largest make up around 0.66% of the sample. The sample was central memory CD4+ T cells from blood. The source of these receptors is a young man with type 1 diabetes.

There are a few counts of this clone. The V call is TRBV7-9, the J call TRBJ2-5; D is possibly TRBD1 or TRBD2 (6 bases each). The CDR3 runs to 12 residues. Germline CDR1 reads SEHNR; CDR2 reads FQNEAQ (reference sequence). Trimming removed 3 bases at V and 7 bases at J, with 9 bases between. The CDR3 coding sequence is TGTGCCAGCAGCTTGGGGGGCGGGACCCAGTACTTC. This gives the protein CASSLGGGTQYF.

This clone occurred a few times. This chain uses TRBV7-9 with TRBJ1-4; D not certain. The V end was cut by 5 bases, the J end by 0 bases, with 10 bases between. The CDR3 has 15 amino acids. CDR1 is SEHNR and CDR2 is FQNEAQ in the germline V gene (reference sequence). The CDR3 region is CASSLVTATNEKLFF. Here the CDR3 DNA reads TGTGCCAGCAGCCTTGTGACTGCAACTAATGAAAAACTGTTTTTT.

The V gene is TRBV18, the J gene TRBJ1-5; tentative D call: TRBD1 (5 bases). Trimming removed 5 bases from V and 5 bases from J, with 22 bases in between. The CDR3 runs to 17 residues. The germline CDR1 and CDR2 sequences are KGHSH and LQKENI. CDR3: CASSSVGGNRGDQPQHF. The CDR3 region has the DNA TGTGCCAGCTCATCAGTGGGAGGGAACAGAGGGGATCAGCCCCAGCATTTT.

There are a few counts of this clone. The chain is built from TRBV2 and TRBJ2-1; D tentatively reads TRBD1 or TRBD2 (6 bases each). Trimming removed 2 bases at V and 10 bases at J, with 18 bases between. This CDR3 is 15 amino acids long. Germline CDR1 and CDR2: SNHLY and FYNNEI. CDR3 in DNA: TGTGCCAGCAGTGAATCGGAGGGAGGAGGGGGGGAGCAGTTCTTC. Translation: CASSESEGGGGEQFF. Full variable domain (rest looked up from reference TRBV2 and TRBJ2-1): EPEVTQTPSHQVTQMGQEVILRCVPISNHLYFYWYRQILGQKVEFLVSFYNNEISEKSEIFDDQFSVERPDGSNFTLKIRSTKLEDSAMYFCASSESEGGGGEQFFGPGTRLTVL.

This clone showed up just a few times. This chain connects TRBV19 to TRBJ2-3; tentatively, D is TRBD2 (6 bases). The V end was cut by 7 bases, the J end by 1 base, with 18 bases between. The CDR3 is 16 residues long. Looked up from germline, CDR1 is LNHDA and CDR2 is SQIVND (reference sequence). The CDR3 loop reads CASKNSYSGRTDTQYF. CDR3 sequence (DNA): TGTGCCAGTAAGAACTCTTATAGCGGTCGCACAGATACGCAGTATTTT.

The V gene is TRBV6-1, the J gene TRBJ1-2, with unresolved D. The V gene's germline CDR1 is MNHNS and CDR2 SASEGT. Trimming took off 8 bases at V and 3 bases at J, with 13 bases between the two ends. This CDR3 is 13 amino acids long. CDR3 sequence reads: CASSPQPYYGYTF. Here the CDR3 DNA reads TGTGCCAGCTCCCCACAGCCTTACTATGGCTACACCTTC.

This clone was detected a few times. The V call is TRBV7-2, the J call TRBJ1-5, with D unclear. The ends were cut back, 5 bases at V and 1 base at J, with 15 bases in the middle. Looked up from germline, CDR1 is SGHTA and CDR2 is FQGNSA. The CDR3 is made up of 16 amino acids. CDR3 sequence: CASSPMNSRSNQPQHF. The CDR3 coding sequence is TGTGCCAGCAGCCCAATGAACAGTCGGAGCAATCAGCCCCAGCATTTT.

Written as DNA, the CDR3 is TGTGCCAGCAGCTCCAGACTAGCGGGAGGTAATGAGCAGTTCTTC. This translates into CASSSRLAGGNEQFF. This chain joins TRBV5-4 and TRBJ2-1; the match to TRBD2 covers 13 bases. Trimming removed 3 bases from V and 7 bases from J; junction bases left unmatched: 4. This CDR3 is 15 amino acids long. The V gene's germline CDR1 is SGHNT and CDR2 YYREEE (reference sequence). Full variable domain (missing parts from reference TRBV5-4 and TRBJ2-1): ETGVTQSPTHLIKTRGQQVTLRCSSQSGHNTVSWYQQALGQGPQFIFQYYREEENGRGNFPPRFSGLQFPNYSSELNVNALELDDSALYLCASSSRLAGGNEQFFGPGTRLTVL.

The V call is TRBV19, the J call TRBJ1-5; 7 positions match TRBD1. Per the germline V gene, CDR1 is LNHDA and CDR2 is SQIVND (reference sequence). The junction had 12 bases not matched to a gene; V was cut back by 9 bases and J by 1 base. The length of the CDR3 is 16 residues. CDR3 in DNA: TGTGCCAGCCGTCAAACAGGGGTCGGGAGCAATCAGCCCCAGCATTTT. Its translation is CASRQTGVGSNQPQHF.

The chain uses TRBV28 and TRBJ1-2; 10 positions agree with TRBD1. V lost 8 bases, J lost 8 bases, and 11 bases stayed unmatched. Germline assignment: CDR1 MDHEN and CDR2 SYDVKM. This CDR3 region has 14 residues. This chain's CDR3 is CASGLGTGARGYTF. CDR3 DNA: TGTGCCAGCGGCTTAGGGACAGGGGCCCGGGGCTACACCTTC.

This chain links TRBV6-5 with TRBJ1-1, with TRBD1 identical over 7 bases. The CDR3 consists of 14 residues. Germline V gives CDR1 MNHEY, CDR2 SVGAGI. Germline trimming cut 2 bases from V and 0 bases from J; bases unmatched to any gene: 0. DNA for the CDR3: TGTGCCAGCAGTTACGGGACAGTGAACACTGAAGCTTTCTTT. This codes for CASSYGTVNTEAFF.

This clone was recorded many times. CDR3 loop: CASRLPGGEGEKLFF. As DNA, the CDR3 is TGTGCCAGCAGACTCCCGGGAGGGGAGGGCGAAAAACTGTTTTTT. This chain uses TRBV28 with TRBJ1-4; D is possibly TRBD1 (5 bases). V was cut by 6 bases and J by 8 bases, with 19 bases left in between. The CDR3 sequence is 15 residues long. CDR1 and CDR2 (germline): MDHEN, SYDVKM.

This chain uses TRBV5-6 with TRBJ2-3; 8 nucleotides match TRBD2. Trimming cost V 1 base and J 6 bases; bases outside gene matches: 16. There are 18 residues in the CDR3. Germline-derived CDR1 and CDR2 are SGHDT and YYEEEE. The CDR3 sequence is CASSLFTGLARPRDTQYF. The CDR3, as DNA: TGTGCCAGCAGCTTGTTCACCGGACTAGCCAGACCTCGGGATACGCAGTATTTT.

V and J are TRBV7-6 and TRBJ2-3; perhaps TRBD1 as D (6 bases). This CDR3 is 17 amino acids long. The germline CDR1 and CDR2 sequences are SGHVS and FNYEAQ. Trimming stripped 1 base from V and 4 bases from J, with 18 bases between. CDR3 sequence (DNA): TGTGCCAGCAGCTTAGAACCCCCAGCAGGGGAGTCAGATACGCAGTATTTT. Encoded protein: CASSLEPPAGESDTQYF.

The rearrangement links TRBV6-5 to TRBJ1-6; D ambiguous. The CDR3 is 15 residues long. Deletions cut 0 bases from V and 9 bases from J, with 12 bases between. Germline values: CDR1 MNHEY, CDR2 SVGAGI. In DNA form, the CDR3 reads TGTGCCAGCAGTTACTCCGGTGCCATGGGTTCACCCCTCCACTTT. It codes for CASSYSGAMGSPLHF.

A few counts support this clone. The chain employs TRBV30 and TRBJ1-5, with D unclear. Germline CDR1 reads GTSNPN; CDR2 reads SVGIG (reference sequence). Trimming took off 0 bases at V and 3 bases at J, with 6 bases between the two ends. CDR3 length: 13 amino acids. The CDR3 spells CAWSVALNQPQHF. The CDR3 DNA reads TGTGCCTGGAGTGTCGCCCTCAATCAGCCCCAGCATTTT.

The chain carries TRBV5-5 and TRBJ2-5; the match to TRBD2 covers 9 bases. The CDR3 is made up of 15 amino acids. The V gene's germline CDR1 is SGHKS and CDR2 YYEKEE (reference sequence). Trimming took 2 bases from V and 4 from J; bases not matched to a gene: 6. For the CDR3, the DNA is TGTGCCAGCAGCTTTATAGCGGGAGTGGGAGAGACCCAGTACTTC. This gives the protein CASSFIAGVGETQYF.

The V and J genes are TRBV28 and TRBJ2-7; TRBD1 or TRBD2 may be the D gene (5 bases each). CDR1 MDHEN and CDR2 SYDVKM come from the germline V gene. The CDR3 consists of 13 residues. V was shortened by 3 bases and J by 7 bases, with 13 bases between the two germline ends. The CDR3: CASSFTWDPEQYF. The CDR3 nucleotides are TGTGCCAGCAGTTTCACATGGGACCCAGAGCAGTACTTC. The full variable domain, rest sourced from reference TRBV28 and TRBJ2-7, is DVKVTQSSRYLVKRTGEKVFLECVQDMDHENMFWYRQDPGLGLRLIYFSYDVKMKEKGDIPEGYSVSREKKERFSLILESASTNQTSMYLCASSFTWDPEQYFGPGTRLTVT.

This clone was found a few times. This sample includes further DNA sequences coding for the same CDR3. V gene TRBV30 combines with J gene TRBJ1-3; D might be TRBD1 (6 bases). The CDR3 is 15 amino acids. Germline V lookup: CDR1 GTSNPN, CDR2 SVGIG (reference sequence). V lost 0 bases, J lost 0 bases, and 9 bases lay in between. CDR3 loop: CAWSVGGYSGNTIYF. CDR3 bases: TGTGCCTGGAGTGTAGGGGGGTACTCTGGAAACACCATATATTTT.

V and J are TRBV28 and TRBJ1-1; D possibly corresponds to TRBD1 (6 bases). Germline V gene sequence: CDR1 MDHEN, CDR2 SYDVKM. V gave up 6 bases and J gave up 10 bases, with 21 bases separating them. CDR3 length: 14 amino acids. CDR3 coding DNA: TGTGCCAGCAGCCGGACGACAGAAGGGGGGGGAGCTTTCTTT. It translates to CASSRTTEGGGAFF.

With respect to this clone: A read error may account for a junction end that differs from germline. This chain links TRBV18 with TRBJ2-1, with 8 bases that match TRBD2. The CDR3 sequence is 12 residues long. CDR1 KGHSH and CDR2 LQKENI come from the germline V gene. The CDR3 here is CASSPSGTSGLF. The CDR3 DNA follows: TGTGCCAGCTCACCGTCCGGGACTAGTGGTCTCTTC.

This CDR3 reads CASSQEGRSSYEQYF. CDR3 bases: TGTGCCAGCAGCCAAGAAGGCAGGAGCTCCTACGAGCAGTACTTC. The rearrangement joins TRBV14 to TRBJ2-7; D not resolved. The CDR3 consists of 15 residues. Germline V gives CDR1 SGHDN, CDR2 FVKESK. V was trimmed by 0 bases and J by 0 bases, leaving 9 bases between them.

This chain connects TRBV5-1 to TRBJ2-3, with TRBD2 as a possible D gene (6 bases). The CDR3 is 12 amino acids. Trimming removed 3 bases from V and 5 bases from J, with 7 bases in between. Germline values: CDR1 SGHRS, CDR2 YFSETQ. The CDR3 protein is CASSSEGDTQYF. The CDR3 DNA is TGCGCCAGCAGCTCGGAGGGAGATACGCAGTATTTT.

This clone has at least ten counts. The V and J genes are TRBV4-3 and TRBJ2-7; D is undetermined. V was shortened by 0 bases and J by 1 base, with 7 bases between the two germline ends. CDR1 LGHNA and CDR2 YSLEER come from the germline V gene. The CDR3 covers 14 residues. In nucleotides, the CDR3 is TGCGCCAGCAGCCAAGAACGGTGGTCCTACGAGCAGTACTTC. This translates into CASSQERWSYEQYF.

This sequence joins TRBV15 and TRBJ2-1, with D possibly being TRBD2 (6 bases). This CDR3 has 15 residues. Germline lookup yields CDR1 LNHNV and CDR2 YYDKDF (reference sequence). V was clipped by 3 bases and J by 0 bases, with 9 bases between them. The CDR3 DNA is TGTGCCACCAGCAGGGAGGGGAGCTCCTACAATGAGCAGTTCTTC. This translates into CATSREGSSYNEQFF.

The sample holds a few counts of this clone. The rearrangement uses TRBV7-9 and TRBJ2-7; no clear D. The CDR3 totals 14 residues. The ends were cut back, 4 bases at V and 2 bases at J, with 12 bases in the middle. Germline V CDR1 and CDR2: SEHNR, FQNEAQ (reference sequence). The CDR3 is CASSSGPETYEQYF. Written as DNA, the CDR3 is TGTGCCAGCAGCTCTGGTCCAGAAACCTACGAGCAGTACTTC. Full variable domain (missing parts from reference TRBV7-9 and TRBJ2-7): DTGVSQNPRHKITKRGQNVTFRCDPISEHNRLYWYRQTLGQGPEFLTYFQNEAQLEKSRLLSDRFSAERPKGSFSTLEIQRTEQGDSAMYLCASSSGPETYEQYFGPGTRLTVT.

This clone was detected many times. The chain uses TRBV7-2 and TRBJ2-5; D tentatively fits TRBD1 or TRBD2 (5 bases each). This CDR3 comprises 14 residues. The germline CDR1 and CDR2 sequences are SGHTA and FQGNSA. V dropped 2 bases and J dropped 3 bases, with 10 bases sitting between them. CDR3 residues: CASSLYLGEETQYF. DNA of the CDR3: TGTGCCAGCAGCTTATACCTGGGGGAAGAGACCCAGTACTTC.

V usage is TRBV5-6 and J usage is TRBJ1-2, with TRBD1 matching 7 bases. The junction had 4 bases not matched to a gene; V was cut back by 5 bases and J by 0 bases. The CDR3 loop spans 14 amino acids. CDR1 SGHDT and CDR2 YYEEEE come from the germline V gene. The CDR3 protein is CASSSGQANYGYTF. In DNA form, the CDR3 reads TGTGCCAGCAGTTCTGGACAGGCTAACTATGGCTACACCTTC.

This clone was picked up a small number of times. The V call is TRBV9, the J call TRBJ1-3, with D tentatively TRBD1 (5 bases). The CDR3 has 15 amino acids. Deletions cut 3 bases from V and 2 bases from J, with 12 bases between. Germline CDR1 is SGDLS and CDR2 is YYNGEE. The CDR3 here is CASSAGLSAGNTIYF. CDR3 DNA: TGTGCCAGCAGCGCGGGACTGTCCGCTGGAAACACCATATATTTT. Looking up the rest from reference TRBV9 and TRBJ1-3 gives the full variable domain: DSGVTQTPKHLITATGQRVTLRCSPRSGDLSVYWYQQSLDQGLQFLIQYYNGEERAKGNILERFSAQQFPDLHSELNLSSLELGDSALYFCASSAGLSAGNTIYFGEGSWLTVV.